A selection of T cell receptor beta chains follows, all from one sample in a study of T cell responses to AZD1222 COVID-19 vaccine. Repertoires were generated with immunoSEQ multiplex PCR, while TCRdb's copy carries only in-frame clones and drops some. The sample includes about 120,000 clones, approximately 83% of them seen just once. Sample: peripheral blood, taken on day 0 of AZD1222 vaccination. The receptor set was obtained from an adult in good health. The CDR3 runs from the conserved cysteine through the conserved F or W. The D gene is left open where the match is weak. Not every row has a clone size; where given, it reads once, few, many or a size class.

J gene,V gene,D gene,clone size,CDR3 DNA,CDR3 protein
TRBJ2-7,TRBV6-5,TRBD1,few,TGTGCCAGCAGAAGAGACAGGGGGTCTTCCTACGAGCAGTACTTC,CASRRDRGSSYEQYF
TRBJ2-3,TRBV5-5,.,.,TGTGCCAGCAGCCGACTAGTTGGAACAGATACGCAGTATTTT,CASSRLVGTDTQYF
TRBJ1-1,TRBV14,.,.,TGTGCCAGCAGCCAAGCGTCCAGGGCCACTGAAGCTTTCTTT,CASSQASRATEAFF
TRBJ1-2,TRBV4-3,TRBD1,.,TGCGCCAGCAGCCTCACAAGGACAGGGAGGGAGTCGGGCTACACCTTC,CASSLTRTGRESGYTF
TRBJ1-1,TRBV7-6,.,.,TGTGCCAGCAGCTTAGGGGACAACACTGAAGCTTTCTTT,CASSLGDNTEAFF
TRBJ1-2,TRBV7-9,.,.,TGTGCCAGCAGCTTGCTCCAGGGAGCTAACTATGGCTACACCTTC,CASSLLQGANYGYTF
TRBJ1-1,TRBV18,.,.,TGTGCCAGCTCACCACGTGAACACACTGAAGCTTTCTTT,CASSPREHTEAFF
TRBJ1-4,TRBV25-1,.,.,TGTGCCAGCAGTAGAGTAGGAGATGAAAAACTGTTTTTT,CASSRVGDEKLFF
TRBJ1-4,TRBV28,.,.,TGTGCCAGCAGTCCCGGAGGGGCCTTAGGGGAAAAACTGTTTTTT,CASSPGGALGEKLFF
TRBJ1-1,TRBV7-9,TRBD1,.,TGTGCCAGCAGCCGCACCTACGGGACAGGGAAAACTATGAACACTGAAGCTTTCTTT,CASSRTYGTGKTMNTEAFF
TRBJ2-1,TRBV30,.,.,TGTGCCTGGAGAGTGGAGAGGCTTTACAATGAGCAGTTCTTC,CAWRVERLYNEQFF
TRBJ2-7,TRBV4-2,TRBD2,.,TGTGCCAGCAGCCAAGGCTTAGCGGGAGCCTACGAGCAGTACTTC,CASSQGLAGAYEQYF
TRBJ1-2,TRBV13,.,few,TGTGCCAGCAGCTTACTTATGCGGATAGGTGGCTACACCTTC,CASSLLMRIGGYTF
TRBJ1-1,TRBV29-1,.,.,TGCAGCGCACAGGGAAAAATCCCAGGTTTCGCTGAAGCTTTCTTT,CSAQGKIPGFAEAFF
TRBJ2-2,TRBV24-1,.,.,TGTGCCACCAGTGATTTGGACGGGAGTGGGGCCGGGGAGCTGTTTTTT,CATSDLDGSGAGELFF
TRBJ2-1,TRBV24-1,TRBD2,.,TGTGCCACCACCGGGACTAGCGGGACCAATGAGCAGTTCTTC,CATTGTSGTNEQFF
TRBJ2-7,TRBV11-2,.,.,TGTGCCAGCAGCTTAGAGGCTAGCGCATCCTACGAGCAGTACTTC,CASSLEASASYEQYF
TRBJ1-5,TRBV6-5,.,few,TGTGCCAGCAGTTACAGGGATAATCAGCCCCAGCATTTT,CASSYRDNQPQHF
TRBJ1-1,TRBV11-3,.,.,TGTGCCAGCAGCTCCAGAGGAAGGTTGAACACTGAAGCTTTCTTT,CASSSRGRLNTEAFF
TRBJ1-4,TRBV27,.,.,TGTGCCAGCAGTTATACCGGGGTCAATGAAAAACTGTTTTTT,CASSYTGVNEKLFF
TRBJ1-6,TRBV3-1/TRBV3-2,.,.,TGTGCCAGCAGCCCGCAGATGGATTCACCCCTCCACTTT,CASSPQMDSPLHF
TRBJ2-1,TRBV25-1,.,.,TGTGCCAGCAGTGAATGGTGGGATGAGCAGTTCTTC,CASSEWWDEQFF
TRBJ2-7,TRBV28,TRBD1,.,TGTGCCAGCAGTCCATCCCTGGGACAGGGGGTACACGAGCAGTACTTC,CASSPSLGQGVHEQYF
TRBJ2-3,TRBV7-3,TRBD1,.,TGTGCCAGCAGAGGTAGGGACAGGTGGGATTTT,CASRGRDRWDF
TRBJ1-1,TRBV12-3/TRBV12-4,.,.,TGTGCCAGCAGGGCCCGTGGGGTAGGGGGAGCTTTCTTT,CASRARGVGGAFF
TRBJ2-7,TRBV6-5,.,.,TGTGCCACCGACCGGACCGGCTACGAGCAGTACTTC,CATDRTGYEQYF
TRBJ2-3,TRBV10-3,TRBD2,.,TGTGCCATCAGTGAGCCCGGGGGGGCCCGGAAAGATACGCAGTATTTT,CAISEPGGARKDTQYF
TRBJ1-5,TRBV15,.,.,TGTGCCACCAGCAGAGAGGGCAGCAATCAGCCCCAGCATTTT,CATSREGSNQPQHF
TRBJ1-5,TRBV5-1,.,.,TGCGCCAGCAGCTTACAAGGGACAATCAATCAGCCCCAGCATTTT,CASSLQGTINQPQHF
TRBJ1-2,TRBV27,.,.,TGTGCCAGCAGTTTATTACCTGGAGGGACTGGTAACTATGGCTACACCTTC,CASSLLPGGTGNYGYTF
TRBJ1-5,TRBV30,.,once,TGTGCCTGGAGTATCCAGCAAAATCAGCCCCAGCATTTT,CAWSIQQNQPQHF
TRBJ1-3,TRBV30,.,.,TGTGCCTGGAGTGTTATTCTGGGGAACACCATATATTTT,CAWSVILGNTIYF
TRBJ1-4,TRBV28,.,.,TGTGCCAGCAGTGAACAGGGTTTTAATGAAAAACTGTTTTTT,CASSEQGFNEKLFF
TRBJ2-1,TRBV7-9,TRBD2,few,TGTGCCAGCAGCCCGAAAGGCCCTTTTGCGGGAGAGAGGGAGCAGTTCTTC,CASSPKGPFAGEREQFF
TRBJ2-1,TRBV4-1,.,.,TGCGCCAGCAGCCAGTCCGGGACGGGGGCGTGGAATGAGCAGTTCTTC,CASSQSGTGAWNEQFF
TRBJ2-3,TRBV11-1,.,.,TGTGCCAGCAGCTTAGGGAAGTTCACAGATACGCAGTATTTT,CASSLGKFTDTQYF
TRBJ1-6,TRBV6-1,.,once,TGTGCCAGCAGTGAAGTGCCCTTTGACGAGGCCCTCCACTTT,CASSEVPFDEALHF
TRBJ1-2,TRBV24-1,.,.,TGTGCCACCAGTGAGTCAGCCCTCTATGGCTACACCTTC,CATSESALYGYTF
TRBJ1-2,TRBV30,.,.,TGTGCCTGGAGTGAACAGGCCGACTATGGCTACACCTTC,CAWSEQADYGYTF
TRBJ2-7,TRBV27,.,.,TGTGCCAGCAGTTCTTACGGTAGGTATGCCAGGCCACTCTACGAGCAGTACTTC,CASSSYGRYARPLYEQYF
TRBJ1-2,TRBV19,.,.,TGTGCCAGTAGTATCCGAAGGGACGACGACTATGGCTACACCTTC,CASSIRRDDDYGYTF
TRBJ1-1,TRBV7-9,TRBD1,.,TGTGCCAGCAGTCTTTACCGACCCTCGTTGGGACAGATGAACACTGAAGCTTTCTTT,CASSLYRPSLGQMNTEAFF
TRBJ2-7,TRBV18,.,.,TGTGCCAGCTCACCACAGAACGAGCAGTACTTC,CASSPQNEQYF
TRBJ1-2,TRBV7-9,.,.,TGTGCCAGCAGCTTAGCCACCAGACGAGGGAACTATGGCTACACCTTC,CASSLATRRGNYGYTF
TRBJ1-2,TRBV6-2/TRBV6-3,.,once,TGTGCCAGCAGTTACCCCTTCCGCTATGGCTACACCTTC,CASSYPFRYGYTF
TRBJ2-7,TRBV4-3,TRBD1,.,TGCGCCAGCAGCCAAGGGACAGGGGCCAGGGAGTACTTC,CASSQGTGAREYF